These 22 T cell receptor beta chains came from one sample sequenced in a study of glioma-infiltrating T cells after dendritic cell vaccination. Assay used: immunoSEQ multiplex PCR; TCRdb lists only in-frame clones, some missing. This sample has tens of thousands of clones, with roughly 87% found just once. As for time point: after dendritic cell vaccination, including at tumor progression/relapse. The sequencing here drew on blood, taken after dendritic cell vaccination. Source of these receptors: a human donor with glioblastoma.

This clone occurred once. This chain connects TRBV19 to TRBJ1-2, with 8 bases that match TRBD1. J gave up 3 bases and V 2 bases, and 8 bases lay outside the gene matches. CDR1 is LNHDA and CDR2 is SQIVND in the germline V gene (reference sequence). The CDR3 spans 16 residues. The CDR3 region is CASSINTGGGDYGYTF. The CDR3 nucleotides read TGTGCCAGTAGTATAAACACAGGGGGAGGAGACTATGGCTACACCTTC.

This clone has only one observation. The chain has TRBV5-8 and TRBJ1-1; 7 positions agree with TRBD1. In germline, CDR1 is SGHTS, CDR2 YDEGEE. CDR3 size: 13 residues. V trimming: 3 bases; J trimming: 4 bases; junction bases outside the gene matches: 3. In DNA, the CDR3 is TGTGCCAGCAGCTGGACAGGCGGCACTGAAGCTTTCTTT. Translating it yields CASSWTGGTEAFF.

The V and J genes are TRBV7-9 and TRBJ2-7, with a tentative D call TRBD1 (5 bases). V lost 4 bases, J lost 3 bases, and 10 bases lay in between. The CDR3 covers 13 residues. The germline V gene has CDR1 SEHNR and CDR2 FQNEAQ (reference sequence). CDR3 protein: CASSSWTSYEQYF. CDR3 nucleotides: TGTGCCAGCAGCTCCTGGACAAGCTACGAGCAGTACTTC. The full variable domain, its missing parts supplied by reference TRBV7-9 and TRBJ2-7, is DTGVSQNPRHKITKRGQNVTFRCDPISEHNRLYWYRQTLGQGPEFLTYFQNEAQLEKSRLLSDRFSAERPKGSFSTLEIQRTEQGDSAMYLCASSSWTSYEQYFGPGTRLTVT.

The chain joins TRBV11-2 to TRBJ1-2, with D uncertain. Deletions cut 5 bases from V and 3 bases from J, with 10 bases between. Germline CDR1 is SGHAT and CDR2 is FQNNGV. CDR3 length: 13 residues. As DNA, the CDR3 is TGTGCCAGCAGCACCGGTGTCTACTATGGCTACACCTTC. It codes for CASSTGVYYGYTF.

V and J are TRBV19 and TRBJ2-3, with D possibly TRBD1 on 5 matching bases. The CDR3 has 12 residues. The V and J ends lost 3 bases and 11 bases respectively, with 12 bases between them. Germline CDR1 LNHDA, CDR2 SQIVND (reference sequence). The CDR3 region has the DNA TGTGCCAGTAGTATTCAGGGTTACGGGCAGTATTTT. Translated, it gives CASSIQGYGQYF.

J is TRBJ2-3 and V is TRBV6-6; tentative D call: TRBD2 (6 bases). From germline, CDR1 is MNHNY and CDR2 SVGAGI (reference sequence). V lost 7 bases and J 0 bases, leaving 14 bases between the germline ends. CDR3 size: 15 residues. CDR3 nucleotide sequence: TGTGCCAGCACCTACGGGACTCAAAGCACAGATACGCAGTATTTT. Translated, it gives CASTYGTQSTDTQYF.

The genes are TRBV9 and TRBJ2-7; 8 positions match TRBD2. The V and J ends lost 4 bases and 2 bases, in that order; junction bases with no gene match: 5. Germline V lookup: CDR1 SGDLS, CDR2 YYNGEE. The length of the CDR3 is 14 residues. This CDR3 is CASSRAGETYEQYF. The CDR3 region has the DNA TGTGCCAGCAGCCGAGCGGGGGAAACCTACGAGCAGTACTTC.

V usage is TRBV5-6 and J usage is TRBJ2-1, with 13 bases aligning to TRBD2. The V gene's germline CDR1 is SGHDT and CDR2 YYEEEE. V lost 5 bases to trimming and J lost 6 bases; unmatched junction nucleotides: 5. This CDR3 is 15 amino acids long. As DNA, the CDR3 is TGTGCCAGCAGGGCGGGACTAGCGGGGCCCAATGAGCAGTTCTTC. It specifies CASRAGLAGPNEQFF.

The genes are TRBV6-5 and TRBJ1-1; D is possibly TRBD1 (5 bases). V lost 6 bases and J 2 bases, leaving 10 bases between the germline ends. The CDR3 runs 13 residues. Germline V gene lookup returns CDR1 MNHEY and CDR2 SVGAGI. CDR3 coding DNA: TGTGCCAGCAGCTACGACAGTAACACTGAAGCTTTCTTT. It codes for CASSYDSNTEAFF.

Only a few counts were recorded for this clone. The chain is built from TRBV2 and TRBJ2-7; 7 bases match TRBD2. J gave up 12 bases and V 7 bases, and 15 bases lay outside the gene matches. Germline V CDR1 and CDR2: SNHLY, FYNNEI. CDR3 length: 13 amino acids. CDR3 region: CASILGGTAPPYF. As DNA, the CDR3 is TGTGCCAGCATCCTCGGGGGGACCGCTCCTCCGTACTTC.

The chain has TRBV12-5 and TRBJ1-2; weak D call: TRBD1 (5 bases). CDR1 and CDR2 (germline): LGHNT, FRNRAP. V was pared by 0 bases and J by 0 bases, with 11 bases between. The length of the CDR3 is 16 residues. CDR3 residues: CASGLVRQLSNYGYTF. In DNA, the CDR3 is TGTGCTAGTGGTTTGGTGCGACAGCTATCTAACTATGGCTACACCTTC.

The rearrangement uses TRBV13 and TRBJ1-2; unclear D gene. Trimming left V 3 bases short and J 1 base short, with 9 bases between. CDR3 length equals 14 residues. Germline-derived CDR1 and CDR2 are PRHDT and FYEKMQ (reference sequence). The CDR3: CASSLGRNNYGYTF. CDR3 in DNA: TGTGCCAGCAGCTTGGGCAGGAATAACTATGGCTACACCTTC.

The chain couples TRBV2 to TRBJ1-1; D is uncertain. V was pared by 4 bases and J by 0 bases, with 3 bases between. CDR1 and CDR2 from the germline V gene are SNHLY and FYNNEI. This CDR3 has 12 residues. The CDR3 sequence is CASSVMNTEAFF. CDR3 coding DNA: TGTGCCAGCAGTGTAATGAACACTGAAGCTTTCTTT.

The chain combines TRBV5-1 with TRBJ2-7; 9 bases agree with TRBD1. Per the germline V gene, CDR1 is SGHRS and CDR2 is YFSETQ. The V segment lost 4 bases and the J segment 5 bases; nucleotides outside the gene matches: 13. CDR3 length: 16 amino acids. CDR3 in amino acids: CASSLDLAGQGHEQYF. The DNA for the CDR3 is TGCGCCAGCAGCCTGGATCTTGCGGGACAGGGCCACGAGCAGTACTTC. Full variable domain (missing parts from reference TRBV5-1 and TRBJ2-7): KAGVTQTPRYLIKTRGQQVTLSCSPISGHRSVSWYQQTPGQGLQFLFEYFSETQRNKGNFPGRFSGRQFSNSRSEMNVSTLELGDSALYLCASSLDLAGQGHEQYFGPGTRLTVT.

The gene calls are TRBV7-9 and TRBJ2-1; D is unresolved. Trimming took 6 bases from V and 0 from J, leaving 15 bases between them. From germline, CDR1 is SEHNR and CDR2 FQNEAQ (reference sequence). CDR3 length equals 16 residues. The CDR3 bases are TGTGCCAGCAGTCCCCGTCCCTCCCTCTCCTACAATGAGCAGTTCTTC. As protein: CASSPRPSLSYNEQFF.

The gene calls are TRBV7-2 and TRBJ2-5, with a weak D call TRBD1 (6 bases). Trimming pared 7 bases from V and 4 bases from J, leaving 16 bases between. Per the germline V gene, CDR1 is SGHTA and CDR2 is FQGNSA. There are 14 residues in the CDR3. CDR3 residues: CASTLNREGETQYF. CDR3 bases: TGTGCCAGCACCCTAAACAGGGAAGGAGAGACCCAGTACTTC. The full variable domain, in which reference TRBV7-2 and TRBJ2-5 provide the parts outside the CDR3, is GAGVSQSPSNKVTEKGKDVELRCDPISGHTALYWYRQSLGQGLEFLIYFQGNSAPDKSGLPSDRFSAERTGGSVSTLTIQRTQQEDSAVYLCASTLNREGETQYFGPGTRLLVL.

The V and J genes are TRBV30 and TRBJ1-5; maybe TRBD1 (5 bases). Per the germline V gene, CDR1 is GTSNPN and CDR2 is SVGIG (reference sequence). Deletions cut 3 bases from V and 3 bases from J, with 9 bases between. The CDR3 loop spans 13 amino acids. The CDR3 DNA reads TGTGCCTGGAGGACAGACCTCAATCAGCCCCAGCATTTT. Its protein product is CAWRTDLNQPQHF.

This clone was seen just once. This chain joins TRBV9 and TRBJ1-5; 7 nucleotides agree with TRBD1. V dropped 0 bases and J dropped 3; count of bases not matched to a gene: 6. CDR3 length equals 16 residues. Germline loops: CDR1 SGDLS, CDR2 YYNGEE. The CDR3 DNA follows: TGTGCCAGCAGCGTAGGCTTAGGGGGCGTCAATCAGCCCCAGCATTTT. Protein product: CASSVGLGGVNQPQHF. Complete variable domain (other parts from reference TRBV9 and TRBJ1-5): DSGVTQTPKHLITATGQRVTLRCSPRSGDLSVYWYQQSLDQGLQFLIQYYNGEERAKGNILERFSAQQFPDLHSELNLSSLELGDSALYFCASSVGLGGVNQPQHFGDGTRLSIL.

The V call is TRBV4-3, the J call TRBJ2-1; no reliable D call. The CDR3 spans 13 residues. Germline assignment: CDR1 LGHNA and CDR2 YSLEER. V lost 1 base and J 5 bases, leaving 6 bases between the germline ends. The CDR3 is CASSQGPNNEQFF. The CDR3 coding sequence is TGCGCCAGCAGCCAAGGGCCAAACAATGAGCAGTTCTTC.

The chain has TRBV10-3 and TRBJ2-7; 10 bases line up with TRBD1. The V gene end was trimmed by 8 bases and the J gene end by 4 bases; junction bases not matched to a gene: 5. Per the germline V gene, CDR1 is ENHRY and CDR2 is SYGVKD. The CDR3 consists of 13 residues. CDR3 in amino acids: CAISGQGGYEQYF. The CDR3 bases are TGTGCCATCTCAGGACAGGGGGGTTACGAGCAGTACTTC.

V gene TRBV7-9 combines with J gene TRBJ2-1; a possible D gene is TRBD2 (6 bases). Trimming took 5 bases from V and 0 from J, leaving 20 bases between them. In germline, CDR1 is SEHNR, CDR2 FQNEAQ (reference sequence). The CDR3 consists of 18 residues. CDR3 nucleotide sequence: TGTGCCAGCAGCACTACCCCCCGGGACTCGAGCTCCTACAATGAGCAGTTCTTC. This gives the protein CASSTTPRDSSSYNEQFF.

The chain has TRBV9 and TRBJ1-1; no clear D gene. The CDR3 consists of 13 residues. V lost 0 bases and J 7 bases, leaving 10 bases between the germline ends. Germline CDR1 is SGDLS and CDR2 is YYNGEE. CDR3 amino acids: CASSVVEGVEAFF. As DNA, the CDR3 is TGTGCCAGCAGCGTAGTGGAGGGAGTTGAAGCTTTCTTT.